Below, 9 T cell receptor delta chains from the same sample are listed, as sequenced in a study of gamma-delta chains in newborns, infants, children. TCRdb re-called clones from the reads using CATT. The repertoire holds about 9,000 delta-chain clones, about 3.2% seen once, with 16% in the top ten. Sequencing was done on a sample of blood. The receptors come from a child who was a newborn, infant or young child, either healthy, febrile or measles-vaccinated (not recorded which).

This clone is judged medium-sized. V usage is TRDV2 and J usage is TRDJ1; 8 bases fit TRDD3. The CDR3 is 16 amino acids. Germline trimming cut 2 bases from V and 0 bases from J; bases unmatched to any gene: 7. The germline CDR1 and CDR2 sequences are GEAIGNYY and EKD. Written as DNA, the CDR3 is TGTGCCTGTGACATACTGGGGGTCCATTACACCGATAAACTCATCTTT. Translation gives CACDILGVHYTDKLIF.

With regard to this clone: This sample also contains other DNA sequences that code for the same CDR3. V is TRDV2 and J is TRDJ1, with TRDD3 matching over 7 bases. V trimming: 7 bases; J trimming: 0 bases; junction bases outside the gene matches: 10. This CDR3 is built from 15 residues. The germline V gene has CDR1 GEAIGNYY and CDR2 EKD. The CDR3 spells CACAPYWGYTDKLIF. CDR3 in DNA: TGTGCCTGCGCCCCTTACTGGGGATACACCGATAAACTCATCTTT.

The sample holds a few counts of this clone. Other DNA sequences in this specimen translate into the identical CDR3. The genes are TRDV2 and TRDJ3; 8 nucleotides line up with TRDD3. The J segment lost 4 bases and the V segment lost 3 bases, leaving 16 bases of the junction unmatched. The CDR3 covers 20 residues. Per the germline V gene, CDR1 is GEAIGNYY and CDR2 is EKD. CDR3 in DNA: TGTGCCTGTGACTCCCTTACTGGGGGCGACAGCTCTTGGGACACCCGACAGATGTTTTTC. This translates into CACDSLTGGDSSWDTRQMFF.

In its sample, this clone was seen a few times. The chain uses TRDV2 and TRDJ3, with TRDD3 identical over 11 bases. The CDR3 consists of 20 residues. With 0 bases clipped from V and 1 base from J, the junction kept 7 bases outside the gene matches. Germline CDR1 GEAIGNYY, CDR2 EKD. The CDR3 sequence is CACDTVLLGDISWDTRQMFF. The DNA for the CDR3 is TGTGCCTGTGACACCGTCCTACTGGGGGATATTTCCTGGGACACCCGACAGATGTTTTTC.

About this clone itself: This likely stems from a read error, as it lies one base from a far larger clone. Other DNA variants within this sample encode the same CDR3. The V call is TRDV2, the J call TRDJ3; 11 bases are a match to TRDD3. This CDR3 has 18 residues. CDR1 is GEAIGNYY, CDR2 EKD, per germline. The CDR3 DNA follows: TGTGCCTGTGACACCGCTGGGGGATACTCCTGGGACACTCGACAGATGTTTTTC. Protein sequence: CACDTAGGYSWDTRQMFF.

This clone was recorded a few times. This probably arose from a read error, given a far larger clone one base away. This CDR3 is CACGTVGDLTAQLFF. The CDR3 DNA sequence: TGTGCCTGTGGCACCGTGGGGGATTTGACAGCACAACTCTTCTTT. The chain uses TRDV2 and TRDJ2, with 7 bases that match TRDD3. The CDR3 runs 15 residues. The germline V gene encodes CDR1 GEAIGNYY and CDR2 EKD.

Relative to its sample, this clone is medium-sized (0.01 to 0.1%). This same CDR3 is encoded by further DNA sequences in the sample. This chain connects TRDV2 to TRDJ1; 9 nucleotides line up with TRDD3. The CDR3 has 15 amino acids. The junction had 5 bases not matched to a gene; V was cut back by 4 bases and J by 0 bases. Per germline, CDR1 GEAIGNYY and CDR2 EKD. CDR3 DNA sequence: TGTGCCTGTGATCTACTGGGGGAATACACCGATAAACTCATCTTT. It is translated as CACDLLGEYTDKLIF.

This clone has a handful of counts. A far larger clone is one nucleotide away, so this likely arose from a read error. The genes are TRDV2 and TRDJ2; TRDD3 aligns across 8 bases. The CDR3 runs to 15 residues. Germline CDR1 GEAIGNYY, CDR2 EKD. As DNA, the CDR3 is TGTGCCTGTGGCACCCTGGGGGATTTGACAGCACAACTCTTCTTT. Amino acid sequence: CACGTLGDLTAQLFF.

As concerns this clone: In the same sample, other DNA sequences code for this CDR3. This chain joins TRDV2 and TRDJ3; possibly TRDD3 for D (5 bases). V gave up 0 bases and J gave up 1 base, with 9 bases separating them. The CDR3 sequence is 17 residues long. Germline V CDR1 and CDR2: GEAIGNYY, EKD. This CDR3 reads CACDTWGSSWDTRQMFF. The CDR3 DNA is TGTGCCTGTGACACCTGGGGTTCATCCTGGGACACCCGACAGATGTTTTTC.